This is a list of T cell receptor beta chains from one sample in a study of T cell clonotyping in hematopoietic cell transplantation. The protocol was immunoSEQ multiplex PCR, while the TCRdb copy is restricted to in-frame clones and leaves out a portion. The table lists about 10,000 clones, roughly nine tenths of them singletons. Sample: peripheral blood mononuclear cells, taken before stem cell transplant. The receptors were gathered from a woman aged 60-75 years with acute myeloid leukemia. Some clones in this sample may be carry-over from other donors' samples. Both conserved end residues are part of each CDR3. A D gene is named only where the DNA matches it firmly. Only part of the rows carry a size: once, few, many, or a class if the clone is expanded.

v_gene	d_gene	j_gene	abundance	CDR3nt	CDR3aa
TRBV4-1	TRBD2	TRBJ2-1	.	TGCGCCAGCAGCCAAGAAGGGGCTAGCGGGAGTAATGAGCAGTTCTTC	CASSQEGASGSNEQFF
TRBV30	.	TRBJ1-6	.	TGTGCCGGGCTGACACCCACGGGGCCGCCCCTCCACTTT	CAGLTPTGPPLHF
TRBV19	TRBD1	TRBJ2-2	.	TGTGCCAGTATTGGACAGGGGAACACCGGGGAGCTGTTTTTT	CASIGQGNTGELFF
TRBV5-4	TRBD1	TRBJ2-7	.	TGTGCCAGCAGCTTGGACAGGGGGGAGTACGAGCAGTACTTC	CASSLDRGEYEQYF
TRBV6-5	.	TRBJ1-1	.	TGTGCCAGCAGTTCGACAGTACAGAACACTGAAGCTTTCTTT	CASSSTVQNTEAFF
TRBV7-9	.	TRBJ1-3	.	TGTGCCAGCAGACTTGGAAACACCATATATTTT	CASRLGNTIYF
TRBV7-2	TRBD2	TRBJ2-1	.	TGTGCCAGCAGCTTAACCGGGAGGGCCCTCGACAATGAGCAGTTCTTC	CASSLTGRALDNEQFF
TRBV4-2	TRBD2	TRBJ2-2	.	TGTGCCAGCAGCCAAGATGTCGTGGCGGGAGCGGCCACCGGGGAGCTGTTTTTT	CASSQDVVAGAATGELFF
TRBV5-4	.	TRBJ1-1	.	TGTGCCAGCAGCTACGACCCCGGCGAAACTGAAGCTTTCTTT	CASSYDPGETEAFF
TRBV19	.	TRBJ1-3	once	TGTGCCAGTAGTATAGGGGGGGCGCTGGCCACGGTCCTCTCTGGAAACACCATATATTTT	CASSIGGALATVLSGNTIYF
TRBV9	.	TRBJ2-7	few	TGTGCCAGCAGCGTTGGCACCGACTCCTACGAGCAGTACTTC	CASSVGTDSYEQYF
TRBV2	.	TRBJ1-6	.	TGTGCCAGCAGTGCTGCTGAGAGCTCCTATAATTCACCCCTCCACTTT	CASSAAESSYNSPLHF
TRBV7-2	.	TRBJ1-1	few	TGTGCCAGCAGCTTTACACAGGGTTACACTGAAGCTTTCTTT	CASSFTQGYTEAFF
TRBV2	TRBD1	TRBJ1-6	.	TGTGCCAGCAGTGAATCCCCGGGACAGGGGAATTCACCCCTCCACTTT	CASSESPGQGNSPLHF
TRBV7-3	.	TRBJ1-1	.	TGTGCCAGCAGCTTAAATGGGGGTGTAGCTTTCTTT	CASSLNGGVAFF
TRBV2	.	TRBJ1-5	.	TGTGCCAGCAGTGAAGCTAACAGGGATCAGCCCCAGCATTTT	CASSEANRDQPQHF
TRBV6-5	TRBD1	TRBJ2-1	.	TGTGCCAGCAGTTACTCGGGACAGGGGAACAATGAGCAGTTCTTC	CASSYSGQGNNEQFF
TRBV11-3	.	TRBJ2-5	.	TGTGCCAGCAGCCCCCCAGGAGAGACCCAGTACTTC	CASSPPGETQYF
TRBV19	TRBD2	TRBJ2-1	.	TGTGCCAGTAGTATAGAGACTAGCGGGTACAATGAGCAGTTCTTC	CASSIETSGYNEQFF
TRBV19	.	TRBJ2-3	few	TGTGCCAGTAGGGACCTGGGGGGAGATACGCAGTATTTT	CASRDLGGDTQYF
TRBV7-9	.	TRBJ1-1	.	TGTGCCAGCAGCTTCCAGGTTTATGAAGCTTTCTTT	CASSFQVYEAFF
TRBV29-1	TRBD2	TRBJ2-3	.	TGCAGCGTGGCTCCGGGACTAGCGGGAGTGGGCACAGATACGCAGTATTTT	CSVAPGLAGVGTDTQYF